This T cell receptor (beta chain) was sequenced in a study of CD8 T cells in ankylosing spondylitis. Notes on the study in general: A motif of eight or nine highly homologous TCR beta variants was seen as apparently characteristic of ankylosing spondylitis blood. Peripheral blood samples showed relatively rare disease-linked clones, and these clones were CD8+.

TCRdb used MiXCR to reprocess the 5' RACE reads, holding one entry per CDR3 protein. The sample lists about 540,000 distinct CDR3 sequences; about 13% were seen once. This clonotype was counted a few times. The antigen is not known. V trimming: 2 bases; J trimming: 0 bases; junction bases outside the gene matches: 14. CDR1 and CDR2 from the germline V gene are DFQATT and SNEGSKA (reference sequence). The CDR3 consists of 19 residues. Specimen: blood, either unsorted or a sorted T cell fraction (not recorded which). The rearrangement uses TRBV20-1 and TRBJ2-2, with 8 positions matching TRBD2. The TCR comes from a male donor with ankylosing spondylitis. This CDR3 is CSARRASGLLLANTGELFF. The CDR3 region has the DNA TGCAGTGCTAGACGGGCTAGCGGGCTGTTACTCGCGAACACCGGGGAGCTGTTTTTT.